A single TCR beta chain is shown here with its context. Its matching antigen is unknown. The data stem from a study of Ad26.COV2.S vaccination and SARS-CoV-2 variants. Whole-study findings and limits: Responses of T cells in total may have been underestimated by the TCR breadth and depth analyses.

Sequencing was performed with immunoSEQ multiplex PCR; in TCRdb, only in-frame clones are kept and a portion is missing. Of about 400,000 clones in the sample, about 85% were seen once. This CDR3 is 15 amino acids long. Germline CDR1 is LNHNV and CDR2 is YYDKDF (reference sequence). V was cut by 0 bases and J by 6 bases, with 14 bases left in between. Treatment noted: roughly 20 received Ad26.COV2.S at low or high dose, single or two shots; several received placebo; per-sample allocation not given. Collection of samples fell on day 63 after the first vaccine or placebo injection. It was Wuhan-strain SARS-CoV-2 spike that the Ad26 vaccine vector expressed.

This receptor was identified in a person between 18 and 60 years old who received the Ad26.COV2.S COVID-19 vaccine or a placebo. Sequencing used peripheral blood, obtained in a trial of Ad26.COV2.S vaccine versus placebo. The chain joins TRBV15 to TRBJ1-1; D gene ambiguous. The CDR3 DNA is TGTGCCACCAGCAGAGACAGGACGATTGGTCCTGAAGCTTTCTTT. It is translated as CATSRDRTIGPEAFF.